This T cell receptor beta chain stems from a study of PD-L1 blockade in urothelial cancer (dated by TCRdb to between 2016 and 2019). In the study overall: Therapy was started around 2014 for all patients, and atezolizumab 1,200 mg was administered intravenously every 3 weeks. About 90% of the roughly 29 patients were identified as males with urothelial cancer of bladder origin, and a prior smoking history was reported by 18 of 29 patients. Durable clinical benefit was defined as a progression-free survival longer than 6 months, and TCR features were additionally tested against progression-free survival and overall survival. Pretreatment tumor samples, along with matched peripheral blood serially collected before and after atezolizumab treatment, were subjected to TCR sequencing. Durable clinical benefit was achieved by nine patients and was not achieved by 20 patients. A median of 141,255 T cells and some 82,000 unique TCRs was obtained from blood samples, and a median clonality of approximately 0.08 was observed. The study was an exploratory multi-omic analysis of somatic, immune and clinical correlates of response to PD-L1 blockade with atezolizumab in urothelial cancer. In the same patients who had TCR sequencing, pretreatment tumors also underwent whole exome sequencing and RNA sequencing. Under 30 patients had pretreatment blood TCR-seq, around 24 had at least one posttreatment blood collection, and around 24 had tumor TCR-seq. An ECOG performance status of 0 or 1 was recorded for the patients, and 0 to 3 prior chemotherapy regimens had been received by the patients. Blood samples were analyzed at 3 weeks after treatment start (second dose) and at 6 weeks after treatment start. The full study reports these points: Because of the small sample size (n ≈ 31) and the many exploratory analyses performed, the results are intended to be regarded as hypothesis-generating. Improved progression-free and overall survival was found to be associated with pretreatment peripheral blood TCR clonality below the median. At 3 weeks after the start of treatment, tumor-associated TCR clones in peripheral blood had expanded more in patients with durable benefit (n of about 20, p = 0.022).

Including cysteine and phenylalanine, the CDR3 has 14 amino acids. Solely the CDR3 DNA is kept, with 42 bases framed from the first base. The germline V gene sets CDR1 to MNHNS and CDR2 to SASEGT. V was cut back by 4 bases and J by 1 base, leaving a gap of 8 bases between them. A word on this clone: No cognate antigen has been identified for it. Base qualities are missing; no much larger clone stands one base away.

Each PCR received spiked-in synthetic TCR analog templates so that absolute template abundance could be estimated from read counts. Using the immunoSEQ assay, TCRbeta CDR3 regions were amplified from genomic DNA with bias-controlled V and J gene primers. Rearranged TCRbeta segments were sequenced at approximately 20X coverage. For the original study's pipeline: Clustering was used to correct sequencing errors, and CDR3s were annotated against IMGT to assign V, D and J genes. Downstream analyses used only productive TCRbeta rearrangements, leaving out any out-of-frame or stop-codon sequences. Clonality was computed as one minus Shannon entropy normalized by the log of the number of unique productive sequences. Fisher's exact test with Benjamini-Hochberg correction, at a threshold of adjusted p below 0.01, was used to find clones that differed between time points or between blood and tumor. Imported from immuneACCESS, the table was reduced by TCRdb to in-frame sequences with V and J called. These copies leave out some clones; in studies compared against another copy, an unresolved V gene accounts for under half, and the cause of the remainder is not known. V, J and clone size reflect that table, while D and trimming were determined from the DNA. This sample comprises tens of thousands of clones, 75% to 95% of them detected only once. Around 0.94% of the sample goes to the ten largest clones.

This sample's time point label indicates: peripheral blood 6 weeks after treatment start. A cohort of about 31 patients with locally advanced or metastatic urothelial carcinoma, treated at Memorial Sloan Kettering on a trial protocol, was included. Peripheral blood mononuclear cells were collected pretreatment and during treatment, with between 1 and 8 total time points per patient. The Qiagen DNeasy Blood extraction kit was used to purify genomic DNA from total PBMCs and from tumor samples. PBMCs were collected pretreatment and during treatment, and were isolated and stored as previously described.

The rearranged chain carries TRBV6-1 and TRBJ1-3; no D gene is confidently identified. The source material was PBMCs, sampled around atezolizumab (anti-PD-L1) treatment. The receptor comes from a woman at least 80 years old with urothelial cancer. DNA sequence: TGTGCCAGCAGTGCAAGAGAATCTGGAAACACCATATATTTT. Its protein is CASSARESGNTIYF.